Listed below are T cell receptor beta chains from one sample, sequenced in a study of CD8 T cells in Susac syndrome. MiXCR was run by TCRdb on the immunoSEQ multiplex PCR reads, yielding one entry per CDR3 protein. The data contain 300,000 to 350,000 distinct CDR3 sequences, 92% of them singletons. Sample: CD4+ T cells from PBMCs. The receptors originated from a human donor with multiple sclerosis. Both conserved end residues are trimmed from each CDR3. The D gene is left open where the match is weak. Rows may omit the clone size; those that give it use once, few, many or a size class.

j_call d_call clone_size v_call cdr3_aa
TRBJ2-1 TRBD2 . TRBV9 ASSVSPTSGAQF
TRBJ1-5 . . TRBV30 AWSKGQNNQPQH
TRBJ2-5 . . TRBV5-5 ASIDIGETQY
TRBJ1-6 . . TRBV2 ASNPGSNSPLH
TRBJ2-1 TRBD2 . TRBV25-1 ASRLGLAGEEQF
TRBJ2-2 . . TRBV2 ASSARDIGTGELF
TRBJ2-7 . . TRBV4-1 ASSQEVASYEQY
TRBJ2-1 TRBD1 . TRBV5-4 ASSLAGDRAYNEQF
TRBJ2-1 . . TRBV29-1 SVKPPGRDYEQF
TRBJ1-6 . . TRBV3-1 ASSSGRTSSSWANSPLH
TRBJ2-3 . . TRBV5-1 ASTPRGVDTQY
TRBJ1-1 . . TRBV20-1 SEPGRGTEAF
TRBJ2-5 TRBD2 . TRBV20-1 SPHSPSSGGAQETQY
TRBJ1-6 TRBD1 . TRBV11-1 ASSLARQGLGSPLH
TRBJ2-1 . few TRBV9 ASSVGDYNEQF
TRBJ2-2 . . TRBV29-1 SVAGLGGPTTGELF
TRBJ2-5 . . TRBV6-5 ASSYLAATKKETQY
TRBJ2-5 . . TRBV30 AWRASSWETQY
TRBJ2-3 . . TRBV30 AWRSDGDTQY
TRBJ1-5 . . TRBV12-3/TRBV12-4 ASMGPGLNQPQH
TRBJ2-1 . . TRBV12-3/TRBV12-4 ASRPVLGSLTYNEQF
TRBJ1-2 . once TRBV2 ASSEAPAGAGGYT
TRBJ2-7 TRBD1 . TRBV12-3/TRBV12-4 ASSPAGTVSYEQY
TRBJ1-2 . once TRBV5-1 ASSLGLGELVYGYT
TRBJ1-1 . . TRBV5-1 ASSSEESTGDTEAF
TRBJ1-1 TRBD1 . TRBV7-3 ASSYMTGKGQGVNTEAF
TRBJ2-2 . . TRBV6-4 ASSALGNANTGELF
TRBJ1-1 . . TRBV20-1 SARDYGGTWAF
TRBJ1-3 . . TRBV30 AWSLGDSENTIY
TRBJ1-3 . . TRBV6-2/TRBV6-3 ASSYSSVDSGNTIY
TRBJ2-3 TRBD2 once TRBV19 ASSIFPSGGADTQY
TRBJ2-3 . once TRBV12-3/TRBV12-4 ASSFGTLASTDTQY
TRBJ1-4 . once TRBV5-1 ASSSRQVNEKLF
TRBJ2-1 . . TRBV20-1 SARDDFVELNEQF
TRBJ2-1 TRBD2 . TRBV20-1 SAGKLAGGYDEQF
TRBJ2-3 TRBD1 . TRBV20-1 SARVPTGATDTQY
TRBJ1-1 . . TRBV29-1 SAYREGGTEAF
TRBJ2-5 . . TRBV5-1 ASSFDQETQY
TRBJ1-2 TRBD1 once TRBV3-1 ASSRGTGEIYGYT
TRBJ1-3 . few TRBV12-3/TRBV12-4 ASSPLSGNTIY
TRBJ1-1 . . TRBV30 ATDPGVSTNTEAF
TRBJ2-1 . . TRBV7-2 ASSLSQTRHEQF
TRBJ2-7 . . TRBV15 ATSRRSIGSYEQY
TRBJ1-5 . . TRBV18 ASSGGIDSNQPQH
TRBJ2-3 . . TRBV6-4 ASSEVGYTDTQY
TRBJ1-5 . . TRBV6-2/TRBV6-3 ASRKGHYNQPQH
TRBJ2-7 . . TRBV23-1 ASPSPGPIYEQY
TRBJ1-3 . . TRBV6-9 ASSYPQTVDSGNTIY
TRBJ1-3 TRBD1 once TRBV4-2 ASSQGEDRGNTIY
TRBJ2-3 . once TRBV2 ASRGSGRFGTQY
TRBJ2-1 TRBD2 . TRBV20-1 SAQELAGVVDEQF
TRBJ1-1 . . TRBV29-1 SVGMRGAKNTEAF
TRBJ1-4 . . TRBV2 ASRRDYNEKLF
TRBJ2-3 . . TRBV2 ASSEVTQY
TRBJ2-1 TRBD2 . TRBV5-1 ASSGGTSGFDEQF
TRBJ2-7 TRBD2 . TRBV2 ASSATSGGAYEQY
TRBJ2-7 . . TRBV6-1 ASSDRGSSYEQY
TRBJ2-4 . . TRBV18 ASSPEAGENIQY
TRBJ2-7 TRBD1 . TRBV20-1 SASPGTGTYEQY
TRBJ2-1 TRBD2 . TRBV5-1 ASTPGLASSYNEQF